Shown below are 26 T cell receptor beta chains from a single sample sequenced in a study of T cell responses to AZD1222 COVID-19 vaccine. Generated by immunoSEQ multiplex PCR, the TCRdb table keeps only in-frame clones and is missing some. Among 110,000 or so clones listed, 80% to 90% were seen once. The sequences come from peripheral blood, collected on day 0 of AZD1222 vaccination. Receptors were obtained from an adult in good health.

The chain has TRBV29-1 and TRBJ1-2; the match to TRBD1 covers 7 bases. Germline V CDR1 and CDR2: SQVTM, ANQGSEA. The V and J ends lost 0 bases and 8 bases, in that order; junction bases with no gene match: 6. The CDR3 length is 13 residues. CDR3 nucleotides: TGCAGCGTTGAAGATTCAAGGGACAGAGGCTACACCTTC. Translation: CSVEDSRDRGYTF. Complete variable domain (other parts from reference TRBV29-1 and TRBJ1-2): SAVISQKPSRDICQRGTSLTIQCQVDSQVTMMFWYRQQPGQSLTLIATANQGSEATYESGFVIDKFPISRPNLTFSTLTVSNMSPEDSSIYLCSVEDSRDRGYTFGSGTRLTVV.

The chain recombines TRBV12-3 or TRBV12-4 with TRBJ2-3; weak D call: TRBD1 (5 bases). There are 12 residues in the CDR3. The V end lost 6 bases, the J end lost 4 bases, and 8 bases lay between the germline ends. The CDR3 DNA reads as TGTGCCAGCAGGCAGGGTTCAGATACGCAGTATTTT. It codes for CASRQGSDTQYF.

The rearrangement uses TRBV5-1 and TRBJ2-6; D not resolved. This CDR3 region has 14 residues. With 4 bases removed from V and 2 bases from J, the gap between germline ends came to 7 bases. Germline V gene data show CDR1 as SGHRS and CDR2 as YFSETQ. The CDR3 nucleotides are TGCGCCAGCAGCCAAACAACTGGGGCCAACGTCCTGACTTTC. Protein sequence: CASSQTTGANVLTF.

V gene TRBV28 combines with J gene TRBJ1-2; no firm D call. Looked up from germline, CDR1 is MDHEN and CDR2 is SYDVKM. The CDR3 is 12 residues long. V lost 6 bases to trimming and J lost 7 bases, with 12 bases between them. CDR3 bases: TGTGCCAGCAGCCTAAGGACGGGTGGCTACACCTTC. Amino acids: CASSLRTGGYTF.

This chain links TRBV19 with TRBJ1-5, with D possibly being TRBD1 (6 bases). V was cut by 5 bases and J by 0 bases, with 8 bases left in between. Germline assignment: CDR1 LNHDA and CDR2 SQIVND (reference sequence). This CDR3 comprises 14 residues. CDR3 residues: CASSGQHSNQPQHF. CDR3 sequence (DNA): TGTGCCAGTAGTGGACAGCATAGCAATCAGCCCCAGCATTTT.

The V gene is TRBV12-5, the J gene TRBJ2-2, with TRBD2 matching 7 bases. The length of the CDR3 is 17 residues. After removal of 0 bases from V and 0 bases from J, the junction contained 4 bases not matched to a gene. Germline V gene data show CDR1 as LGHNT and CDR2 as FRNRAP. CDR3 region: CASGLVREETNTGELFF. In nucleotides, the CDR3 is TGTGCTAGTGGTTTGGTACGGGAGGAAACGAACACCGGGGAGCTGTTTTTT.

This clone has a handful of counts. This sequence joins TRBV5-1 and TRBJ2-2; the match to TRBD1 covers 10 bases. The V segment lost 7 bases and the J segment 4 bases; nucleotides outside the gene matches: 7. CDR3 length equals 15 residues. Germline V gene data show CDR1 as SGHRS and CDR2 as YFSETQ. The CDR3 is CASSGQGRTTGELFF. In DNA, the CDR3 is TGCGCCAGCTCGGGACAGGGGAGGACCACCGGGGAGCTGTTTTTT.

This chain joins TRBV5-1 and TRBJ2-2; D not certain. Germline CDR1 reads SGHRS; CDR2 reads YFSETQ. The CDR3 is 13 amino acids. With 2 bases removed from V and 7 bases from J, the gap between germline ends came to 9 bases. The CDR3 DNA follows: TGCGCCAGCAGCTTTCTTTTGGGCGGGGAGCTGTTTTTT. Amino acid sequence: CASSFLLGGELFF. Full variable domain (outside the CDR3, taken from reference TRBV5-1 and TRBJ2-2): KAGVTQTPRYLIKTRGQQVTLSCSPISGHRSVSWYQQTPGQGLQFLFEYFSETQRNKGNFPGRFSGRQFSNSRSEMNVSTLELGDSALYLCASSFLLGGELFFGEGSRLTVL.

This chain uses TRBV28 with TRBJ1-6; D possibly corresponds to TRBD1 (5 bases). V lost 6 bases to trimming and J lost 2 bases, with 11 bases between them. The CDR3 runs to 15 residues. The germline gives CDR1 MDHEN, CDR2 SYDVKM. The DNA of the CDR3 is TGTGCCAGCAGGGGGACGGGAACCTATAATTCACCCCTCCACTTT. Protein sequence: CASRGTGTYNSPLHF.

The rearrangement links TRBV7-9 to TRBJ2-1; 10 positions match TRBD2. The CDR3 runs to 16 residues. Germline V gene lookup returns CDR1 SEHNR and CDR2 FQNEAQ (reference sequence). The ends lost 5 bases at V and 0 bases at J; junction bases unmatched: 4. The DNA of the CDR3 is TGTGCCAGCAGCGTCCCTAGCGGGAGCTCCTACAATGAGCAGTTCTTC. This sequence encodes CASSVPSGSSYNEQFF.

This clone was counted only a few times. The rearrangement uses TRBV2 and TRBJ1-3, with D maybe TRBD1 (5 bases). V gave up 5 bases and J gave up 4 bases, with 15 bases separating them. The CDR3 is 15 amino acids. Germline V lookup: CDR1 SNHLY, CDR2 FYNNEI. The CDR3 sequence: CASSLGPRDGNTIYF. The DNA for the CDR3 is TGTGCCAGCAGTCTGGGGCCAAGGGACGGAAACACCATATATTTT.

The V call is TRBV5-1, the J call TRBJ1-3, with D maybe TRBD1 (5 bases). The V gene lost 2 bases and the J gene lost 3 bases, with 12 bases spanning the gap. The CDR3 totals 15 residues. Germline loops: CDR1 SGHRS, CDR2 YFSETQ. The chain's CDR3 is CASSFLGTDGNTIYF. The CDR3 nucleotides read TGCGCCAGCAGCTTCCTCGGGACGGATGGAAACACCATATATTTT.

The rearrangement links TRBV29-1 to TRBJ1-1, with a possible D match to TRBD1 (5 bases). In germline, CDR1 is SQVTM, CDR2 ANQGSEA. This CDR3 contains 11 residues. Trimming stripped 7 bases from V and 5 bases from J, with 11 bases between. CDR3 DNA: TGCAGCGGGCTGGGGGGGACTGAAGCTTTCTTT. It is translated as CSGLGGTEAFF.

The chain couples TRBV30 to TRBJ2-7; D perhaps matches TRBD2 (5 bases). The CDR3 is 12 amino acids. Deletions cut 7 bases from V and 0 bases from J, with 10 bases between. The V gene's germline CDR1 is GTSNPN and CDR2 SVGIG (reference sequence). The CDR3 spells CASTGFSYEQYF. CDR3 bases: TGTGCCTCGACGGGGTTCTCCTACGAGCAGTACTTC.

J is TRBJ1-1 and V is TRBV6-5; D is unclear. CDR3 size: 11 residues. Trimming took 6 bases from V and 4 from J, leaving 6 bases between them. In germline, CDR1 is MNHEY, CDR2 SVGAGI. Written as DNA, the CDR3 is TGTGCCAGCAGCCCCGGCACTGAAGCTTTCTTT. Translating gives CASSPGTEAFF.

This rearrangement joins TRBV7-6 to TRBJ2-7; TRBD1 matches at 10 bases. Germline trimming cut 1 base from V and 3 bases from J; bases unmatched to any gene: 9. The germline V gene encodes CDR1 SGHVS and CDR2 FNYEAQ. The CDR3 is made up of 17 amino acids. This CDR3 is CASSLVPATGGLYEQYF. In DNA, the CDR3 is TGTGCCAGCAGCTTAGTCCCGGCGACAGGGGGCCTCTACGAGCAGTACTTC.

The chain carries TRBV10-3 and TRBJ2-7; D gene ambiguous. CDR3 length: 12 amino acids. The germline gives CDR1 ENHRY, CDR2 SYGVKD. V lost 2 bases, J lost 9 bases, and 11 bases lay in between. The CDR3 loop is CAISEGVLGQYF. The DNA for the CDR3 is TGTGCCATCAGTGAGGGGGTCCTTGGGCAGTACTTC.

The chain uses TRBV19 and TRBJ1-5, with TRBD1 matching 7 bases. The CDR3 is made up of 14 amino acids. V lost 7 bases, J lost 6 bases, and 9 bases stayed unmatched. Germline V gene lookup returns CDR1 LNHDA and CDR2 SQIVND (reference sequence). The CDR3 here is CASISRGLGQPQHF. Written as DNA, the CDR3 is TGTGCCAGTATATCGAGGGGGCTTGGTCAGCCCCAGCATTTT.

The chain joins TRBV10-3 to TRBJ2-7; TRBD2 aligns across 9 bases. Per the germline V gene, CDR1 is ENHRY and CDR2 is SYGVKD. The CDR3 is 14 residues long. The junction had 4 bases not matched to a gene; V was cut back by 4 bases and J by 3 bases. The CDR3 nucleotides read TGTGCCATCAGTGGGGGACTAGCCGTCTACGAGCAGTACTTC. Amino acids: CAISGGLAVYEQYF.

The chain recombines TRBV5-1 with TRBJ1-1; D is ambiguous. Germline V gives CDR1 SGHRS, CDR2 YFSETQ. V was trimmed by 4 bases and J by 3 bases, leaving 13 bases between them. This CDR3 has 14 residues. The CDR3 DNA is TGCGCCAGCAGCCCCCGCGGGAGGGACACTGAAGCTTTCTTT. Encoded protein: CASSPRGRDTEAFF.

The rearrangement links TRBV3-1 (or the pseudogene TRBV3-2) to TRBJ2-2, with D uncertain. The CDR3 extends over 15 amino acids. Trimming pared 3 bases from V and 3 bases from J, leaving 11 bases between. Germline V lookup: CDR1 LGHDT, CDR2 YNNKEL (reference sequence). The CDR3 DNA reads as TGTGCCAGCAGCCAGTTGGGGTTAGACACCGGGGAGCTGTTTTTT. Its translation is CASSQLGLDTGELFF.

The chain carries TRBV6-5 and TRBJ2-5; tentatively, D is TRBD2 (7 bases). V was pared by 2 bases and J by 2 bases, with 15 bases between. The CDR3 runs 16 residues. Germline values: CDR1 MNHEY, CDR2 SVGAGI. The chain's CDR3 is CASSYQGGGPQETQYF. CDR3 sequence (DNA): TGTGCCAGCAGTTACCAAGGGGGGGGGCCTCAAGAGACCCAGTACTTC.

The rearrangement joins TRBV19 to TRBJ1-2; D not certain. Germline assignment: CDR1 LNHDA and CDR2 SQIVND (reference sequence). V shed 5 bases and J shed 5 bases, with 18 bases lying between them. The CDR3 totals 15 residues. This CDR3 is CASSPRGSPGYGYTF. In nucleotides, the CDR3 is TGTGCCAGTAGTCCCCGGGGAAGTCCCGGGTATGGCTACACCTTC. Using reference TRBV19 and TRBJ1-2 for the parts outside the CDR3, the full variable domain is DGGITQSPKYLFRKEGQNVTLSCEQNLNHDAMYWYRQDPGQGLRLIYYSQIVNDFQKGDIAEGYSVSREKKESFPLTVTSAQKNPTAFYLCASSPRGSPGYGYTFGSGTRLTVV.

V gene TRBV11-2 combines with J gene TRBJ2-3, with 11 bases that match TRBD2. The CDR3 contains 18 residues. Germline V gene sequence: CDR1 SGHAT, CDR2 FQNNGV. Trimming removed 5 bases from V and 2 bases from J; junction bases left unmatched: 12. CDR3 coding DNA: TGTGCCAGCAGCCCAACCCCCTTAGCGGGGGGGCCCACAGATACGCAGTATTTT. As protein: CASSPTPLAGGPTDTQYF. Combining the CDR3 with reference TRBV11-2 and TRBJ2-3 gives the whole variable domain EAGVAQSPRYKIIEKRQSVAFWCNPISGHATLYWYQQILGQGPKLLIQFQNNGVVDDSQLPKDRFSAERLKGVDSTLKIQPAKLEDSAVYLCASSPTPLAGGPTDTQYFGPGTRLTVL.

This clone was picked up a small number of times. In DNA form, the CDR3 reads TGTGCCAGCAGACCCCTCGGCGGGGAGCTGTTTTTT. Translated: CASRPLGGELFF. This chain connects TRBV13 to TRBJ2-2, with unresolved D. From germline, CDR1 is PRHDT and CDR2 FYEKMQ (reference sequence). The CDR3 extends over 12 amino acids. The V end was cut by 6 bases, the J end by 7 bases, with 9 bases between. The whole variable domain, filled in from reference TRBV13 and TRBJ2-2, reads AAGVIQSPRHLIKEKRETATLKCYPIPRHDTVYWYQQGPGQDPQFLISFYEKMQSDKGSIPDRFSAQQFSDYHSELNMSSLELGDSALYFCASRPLGGELFFGEGSRLTVL.

J is TRBJ1-6 and V is TRBV27; TRBD1 is a possible D gene (6 bases). Germline V CDR1 and CDR2: MNHEY, SMNVEV (reference sequence). The CDR3 has 16 residues. V gave up 5 bases and J gave up 7 bases, with 18 bases separating them. The CDR3 region is CASSPWGASLNSPLHF. In nucleotides, the CDR3 is TGTGCCAGCAGTCCCTGGGGGGCATCTCTCAATTCACCCCTCCACTTT.